A selection of T cell receptor beta chains follows, all from one sample in a study of T cells in Graves' hyperthyroidism and ophthalmopathy. Each CDR3 protein gets one entry after TCRdb re-called the multiplex PCR reads with MiXCR. The sample has some 600,000 distinct CDR3 sequences; more than 45% are singletons. Sequencing used peripheral blood or thyroid tissue (not recorded which). These receptors came from a woman in her late teens or twenties with Graves' hyperthyroidism. Both conserved end residues are part of each CDR3. Fields, in order: D gene, clone size, V gene, J gene, CDR3 protein, CDR3 DNA. A D gene is named only where the DNA matches it firmly. Clone size appears in some rows only: once, few, many, or a class for an expanded clone.

.	.	TRBV5-1	TRBJ1-1	CASSRGSSFAFF	TGCGCCAGCAGCCGAGGGTCCAGTTTCGCTTTCTTT
.	many	TRBV19	TRBJ1-5	CASSSPGDGNQPQHF	TGTGCCAGTAGTTCCCCAGGGGACGGCAATCAGCCCCAGCATTTT
TRBD2	few	TRBV7-9	TRBJ2-7	CASSLRRTSGGTYEQYF	TGTGCCAGCAGCCTAAGGAGAACTAGCGGAGGGACCTACGAGCAGTACTTC
.	few	TRBV2	TRBJ1-4	CASSETGPSTNEKLFF	TGTGCCAGCAGTGAGACAGGACCTTCAACTAATGAAAAACTGTTTTTT
.	.	TRBV10-3	TRBJ2-5	CATGLYQETQYF	TGTGCCACGGGACTTTACCAAGAGACCCAGTACTTC
TRBD1	.	TRBV12-3/TRBV12-4	TRBJ2-7	CASSSSDRGFYEQYF	TGTGCCAGCAGCTCATCCGACAGGGGATTCTACGAGCAGTACTTC
TRBD1	.	TRBV11-2	TRBJ1-2	CASSLSHRGYGYTF	TGTGCCAGCAGCTTATCCCACAGGGGGTATGGCTACACCTTC
TRBD1	.	TRBV6-2/TRBV6-3	TRBJ1-1	CASSYLSTGWTEAFF	TGTGCCAGCAGTTACTTGTCGACAGGGTGGACTGAAGCTTTCTTT
.	.	TRBV11-2	TRBJ2-5	CASSYQGSGETQYF	TGTGCCAGCAGTTACCAGGGAAGTGGGGAGACCCAGTACTTC
.	many	TRBV7-9	TRBJ2-7	CASSLVHSDEQYF	TGTGCCAGCAGCTTGGTGCACTCGGACGAGCAGTACTTC
TRBD2	.	TRBV2	TRBJ2-2	CASSDLSGGNTGELFF	TGTGCCAGCAGTGATCTTAGCGGGGGAAACACCGGGGAGCTGTTTTTT
.	many	TRBV7-6	TRBJ1-2	CASSSRALGYGYTF	TGTGCCAGCAGCTCCAGGGCTCTTGGCTATGGCTACACCTTC
TRBD1	many	TRBV20-1	TRBJ1-2	CSARDRDYGYTF	TGCAGTGCTAGGGACAGGGACTATGGCTACACCTTC
.	.	TRBV15	TRBJ2-7	CATSREPGIYEQYF	TGTGCCACCAGCAGAGAACCGGGGATCTACGAGCAGTACTTC
.	once	TRBV24-1	TRBJ2-2	CATSDTDGHTGELFF	TGTGCCACCAGTGATACAGATGGACACACCGGGGAGCTGTTTTTT
.	many	TRBV7-8	TRBJ1-4	CASSLMTGWNEKLFF	TGTGCCAGCAGCTTAATGACCGGATGGAATGAAAAACTGTTTTTT
TRBD2	.	TRBV7-3	TRBJ2-2	CASSLTAGGTGELFF	TGCGCCAGCAGCTTGACAGCGGGAGGAACCGGGGAGCTGTTTTTT
.	.	TRBV7-9	TRBJ2-7	CASSFVYRDPSGEQYF	TGTGCCAGCAGTTTCGTCTACAGGGACCCCTCGGGCGAGCAGTACTTC
.	.	TRBV7-2	TRBJ1-1	CASSLGRMGAGGAEAFF	TGTGCCAGCAGCTTAGGGCGCATGGGGGCGGGTGGCGCTGAAGCTTTCTTT
TRBD2	few	TRBV20-1	TRBJ2-7	CSALLAGGLYYEQYF	TGCAGTGCCCTACTAGCGGGAGGTCTCTACTACGAGCAGTACTTC
.	.	TRBV24-1	TRBJ1-3	CASSSVFSGNTIYF	TGTGCCAGCAGTTCGGTGTTCTCTGGAAACACCATATATTTT
.	.	TRBV7-9	TRBJ2-2	CASSFLAPGNTGELFF	TGTGCCAGCAGCTTTCTAGCGCCAGGGAACACCGGGGAGCTGTTTTTT
.	.	TRBV10-2	TRBJ2-5	CASGLGRGETQYF	TGCGCCAGTGGCTTGGGGAGAGGGGAGACCCAGTACTTC
.	.	TRBV6-1	TRBJ1-4	CASSQLGGLTNEKLFF	TGTGCCAGCAGTCAGTTAGGGGGATTAACTAATGAAAAACTGTTTTTT
TRBD1	.	TRBV9	TRBJ1-1	CASSSRQGARAEAFF	TGTGCCAGCAGCTCCAGACAGGGGGCTCGGGCTGAAGCTTTCTTT
TRBD1	few	TRBV7-9	TRBJ1-1	CAISGQGNANTEAFF	TGTGCCATATCCGGACAGGGGAATGCGAACACTGAAGCTTTCTTT
.	.	TRBV25-1	TRBJ2-5	CASSARDQGRETQYF	TGTGCCAGCAGTGCTAGAGATCAGGGGAGGGAGACCCAGTACTTC
.	.	TRBV15	TRBJ1-1	CATSSQEGLDTEAFF	TGTGCCACCAGCAGCCAAGAGGGCCTGGACACTGAAGCTTTCTTT
.	.	TRBV7-9	TRBJ2-5	CASSPVGGWGTQYF	TGTGCCAGCAGCCCTGTTGGGGGGTGGGGGACCCAGTACTTC
.	many	TRBV12-3/TRBV12-4	TRBJ2-7	CASSSLDYEQYF	TGTGCCAGCAGTTCCTTAGACTACGAGCAGTACTTC
.	.	TRBV14	TRBJ2-2	CASSHRRREDTGELFF	TGTGCCAGCAGCCACCGAAGGAGGGAGGACACCGGGGAGCTGTTTTTT
.	once	TRBV19	TRBJ2-7	CASSIYPGLGAYEQYF	TGTGCCAGTAGTATCTACCCGGGACTCGGGGCCTACGAGCAGTACTTC
.	many	TRBV7-9	TRBJ1-4	CASSSLATNEKLFF	TGTGCCAGCAGCTCACTTGCAACTAATGAAAAACTGTTTTTT
.	many	TRBV7-8	TRBJ2-7	CASSVGGSHVEQYF	TGTGCCAGCAGCGTAGGTGGCTCACATGTCGAGCAGTACTTC
.	.	TRBV20-1	TRBJ2-5	CSATRAETQYF	TGCAGTGCCACTAGGGCCGAGACCCAGTACTTC
TRBD1	many	TRBV20-1	TRBJ1-5	CSARDVQGSQPQHF	TGCAGTGCTAGAGATGTACAGGGGAGTCAGCCCCAGCATTTT
.	many	TRBV29-1	TRBJ2-7	CSATSAYEQYF	TGCAGCGCTACAAGCGCCTACGAGCAGTACTTC
.	many	TRBV7-3	TRBJ1-1	CASSPSGNTEAFF	TGTGCCAGCAGCCCTTCGGGGAACACTGAAGCTTTCTTT
TRBD2	.	TRBV25-1	TRBJ2-7	CASRPDSGRAYEQYF	TGTGCCAGCCGCCCCGATAGCGGGAGGGCCTACGAGCAGTACTTC
.	.	TRBV7-9	TRBJ1-6	CASSSTEYNSPLHF	TGTGCCAGCAGCTCGACAGAATATAATTCACCCCTCCACTTT
.	few	TRBV9	TRBJ1-2	CASSVGAGSYGYTF	TGTGCCAGCAGCGTAGGTGCAGGGTCATATGGCTACACCTTC
.	many	TRBV20-1	TRBJ1-1	CSASRANAEAFF	TGCAGTGCTAGTAGGGCGAACGCTGAAGCTTTCTTT
.	.	TRBV29-1	TRBJ1-2	CSQTRDGAGYTF	TGCAGCCAAACCCGGGACGGGGCAGGCTACACCTTC
.	few	TRBV15	TRBJ2-2	CATKFGGRNTGELFF	TGTGCCACCAAGTTCGGTGGGAGGAACACCGGGGAGCTGTTTTTT
.	.	TRBV5-1	TRBJ2-5	CASGRGGLHHSIQETQYF	TGCGCCAGCGGGCGTGGGGGCCTACATCACTCAATCCAAGAGACCCAGTACTTC
.	few	TRBV19	TRBJ1-2	CASSQTRVGYTF	TGTGCCAGTAGCCAGACCAGGGTTGGCTACACCTTC
.	many	TRBV2	TRBJ2-6	CASSDRVGANVLTF	TGTGCCAGCAGTGACAGGGTTGGGGCCAACGTCCTGACTTTC
.	.	TRBV15	TRBJ1-6	CATSRGAGASPLHF	TGTGCCACCAGCAGAGGGGCAGGAGCATCACCCCTCCACTTT
.	many	TRBV7-8	TRBJ2-5	CASSLNAQYF	TGTGCCAGCAGCTTAAACGCCCAGTACTTC
TRBD1	once	TRBV15	TRBJ1-4	CATSRGQGEKLFF	TGTGCCACCAGCAGAGGACAGGGGGAAAAACTGTTTTTT
.	.	TRBV19	TRBJ1-2	CASRPRTNYGYTF	TGTGCCAGTAGGCCCAGAACGAACTATGGCTACACCTTC
.	.	TRBV5-8	TRBJ1-6	CASSLAGAGRAPHF	TGTGCCAGCAGCTTGGCTGGTGCGGGGAGGGCCCCCCACTTT
TRBD2	.	TRBV11-2	TRBJ2-3	CASSLRSSGRVDTQYF	TGTGCCAGCAGCTTAAGATCTAGCGGGAGAGTGGATACGCAGTATTTT
.	many	TRBV9	TRBJ1-4	CASSVAYRAPFF	TGTGCCAGCAGCGTAGCATACCGAGCGCCGTTTTTT
.	.	TRBV2	TRBJ1-4	CASSERFTWGEKLFF	TGTGCCAGCAGTGAAAGGTTTACCTGGGGTGAAAAACTGTTTTTT
.	few	TRBV12-3/TRBV12-4	TRBJ1-1	CASSPTTSMNTEAFF	TGTGCCAGCAGCCCAACGACAAGCATGAACACTGAAGCTTTCTTT
.	.	TRBV15	TRBJ1-2	CATSSYSDSSYGYTF	TGTGCCACCAGCAGTTACTCGGACAGCAGCTATGGCTACACCTTC
TRBD2	once	TRBV11-1	TRBJ2-7	CASSPGGAEHSYEQYF	TGTGCCAGCAGTCCGGGGGGAGCGGAACATTCCTACGAGCAGTACTTC
TRBD2	once	TRBV29-1	TRBJ2-7	CSVEGREVEQYF	TGCAGCGTTGAGGGGAGGGAGGTCGAGCAGTACTTC
.	.	TRBV7-8	TRBJ1-1	CASSLERWGPNTEAFF	TGTGCCAGCAGCTTAGAGCGGTGGGGACCCAACACTGAAGCTTTCTTT